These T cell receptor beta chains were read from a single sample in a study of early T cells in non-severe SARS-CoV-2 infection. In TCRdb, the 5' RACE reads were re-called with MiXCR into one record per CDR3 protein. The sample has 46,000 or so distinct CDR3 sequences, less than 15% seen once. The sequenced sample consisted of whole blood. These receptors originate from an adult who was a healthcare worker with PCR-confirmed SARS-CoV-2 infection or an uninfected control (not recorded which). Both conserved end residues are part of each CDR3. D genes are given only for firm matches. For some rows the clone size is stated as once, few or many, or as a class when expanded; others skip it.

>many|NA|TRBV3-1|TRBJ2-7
CASSLSGRSYEQYF
TGTGCCAGCAGCCTTTCGGGACGGTCCTACGAGCAGTACTTC
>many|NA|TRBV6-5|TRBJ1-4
CASSPSSPGFNEKLFF
TGTGCCAGCAGCCCTAGTTCTCCGGGCTTTAATGAAAAACTGTTTTTT
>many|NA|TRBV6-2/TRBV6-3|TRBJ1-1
CASSYSAGWNTEAFF
TGTGCCAGCAGTTACTCGGCAGGGTGGAACACTGAAGCTTTCTTT
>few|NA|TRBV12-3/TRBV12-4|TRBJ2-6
CASSSPRSGANVLTF
TGTGCCAGCAGCTCCCCCCGGTCTGGGGCCAACGTCCTGACTTTC
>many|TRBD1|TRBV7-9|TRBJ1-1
CASSSGGTEAFF
TGTGCCAGCAGCTCAGGGGGGACTGAAGCTTTCTTT
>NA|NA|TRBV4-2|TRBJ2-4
CASSQENIQYF
TGTGCCAGCAGCCAAGAAAACATTCAGTACTTC
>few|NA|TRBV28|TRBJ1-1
CASSSLGPGTEAFF
TGTGCCAGCTCGTCTTTAGGGCCCGGGACTGAAGCTTTCTTT
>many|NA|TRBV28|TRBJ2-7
CASSLPHGPPYF
TGTGCCAGCAGCCTCCCCCATGGCCCGCCGTACTTC
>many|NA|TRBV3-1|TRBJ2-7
CASSQEGGAYEQYF
TGTGCCAGCAGCCAAGAAGGGGGAGCCTACGAGCAGTACTTC
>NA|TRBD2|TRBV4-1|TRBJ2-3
CASSQGRSGGALGTDTQYF
TGCGCCAGCAGCCAAGGCCGTAGCGGGGGGGCACTTGGCACAGATACGCAGTATTTT
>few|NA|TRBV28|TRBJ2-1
CASSLTPGEQFF
TGTGCCAGCAGTTTGACTCCGGGTGAGCAGTTCTTC
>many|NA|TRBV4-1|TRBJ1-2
CASSHADSSNYGYTF
TGCGCCAGCAGCCATGCGGACAGCTCTAACTATGGCTACACCTTC
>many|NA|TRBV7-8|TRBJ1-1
CASSPRSSTEAFF
TGTGCCAGCAGCCCTCGTTCGAGTACTGAAGCTTTCTTT
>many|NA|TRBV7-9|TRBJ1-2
CASSYDRLRGYTF
TGTGCCAGCAGTTACGACAGGCTCCGTGGCTACACCTTC
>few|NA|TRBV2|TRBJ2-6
CASSEALRRGPGANVLTF
TGTGCCAGCAGTGAAGCGCTTCGCCGGGGTCCCGGGGCCAACGTCCTGACTTTC
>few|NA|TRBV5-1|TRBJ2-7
CASRDFYEQYF
TGCGCCAGCAGGGACTTCTACGAGCAGTACTTC
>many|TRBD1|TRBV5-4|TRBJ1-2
CASSTPGGGYTF
TGTGCCAGCAGCACCCCAGGGGGCGGCTACACCTTC
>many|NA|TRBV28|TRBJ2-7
CASRGFKQYF
TGTGCCAGCCGGGGTTTCAAGCAGTACTTC
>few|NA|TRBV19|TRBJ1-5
CASSMPPSAQHF
TGTGCCAGTAGTATGCCCCCGTCGGCCCAGCATTTT
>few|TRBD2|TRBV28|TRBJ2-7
CASSSPSGSSYEQYF
TGTGCCAGCAGTTCTCCTAGCGGGAGCTCCTACGAGCAGTACTTC
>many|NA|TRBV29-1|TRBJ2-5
CSVRGRMLQETQYF
TGCAGCGTTCGAGGTCGGATGCTCCAAGAGACCCAGTACTTC
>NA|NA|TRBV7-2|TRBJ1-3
CASSRRGGRNTIYF
TGTGCCAGCAGCCGGAGAGGGGGAAGAAACACCATATATTTT
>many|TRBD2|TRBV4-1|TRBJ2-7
CASSHPTGGGYEQYF
TGCGCCAGCAGCCATCCAACTGGGGGGGGTTACGAGCAGTACTTC
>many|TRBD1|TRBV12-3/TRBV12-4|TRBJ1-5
CASSFGRGQPQHF
TGTGCCAGCAGTTTCGGCAGGGGGCAGCCCCAGCATTTT
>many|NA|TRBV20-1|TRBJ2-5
CSARDLRGQEETQYF
TGCAGTGCTAGAGATCTCCGGGGTCAGGAGGAGACCCAGTACTTC
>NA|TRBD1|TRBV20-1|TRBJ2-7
CSARTGETYEQYF
TGCAGTGCCAGGACAGGGGAAACCTACGAGCAGTACTTC
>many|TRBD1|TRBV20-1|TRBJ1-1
CSARVRGPEAFF
TGCAGTGCTAGAGTCAGGGGGCCCGAAGCTTTCTTT
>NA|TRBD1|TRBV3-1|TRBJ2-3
CASSHYRGYTDTQYF
TGTGCCAGCAGCCATTACAGGGGATACACAGATACGCAGTATTTT
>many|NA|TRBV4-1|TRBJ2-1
CASSQSGASYNEQFF
TGCGCCAGCAGCCAAAGTGGGGCCTCCTACAATGAGCAGTTCTTC
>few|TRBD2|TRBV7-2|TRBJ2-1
CASSSGTSGSWYNEQFF
TGTGCCAGCAGTTCCGGGACTAGCGGGAGTTGGTACAATGAGCAGTTCTTC